The rows below give T cell receptor beta chains drawn from one sample of a study of blood T cell repertoires in COVID-19. This table comes from immunoSEQ multiplex PCR, and its TCRdb copy is limited to in-frame clones, with some not included. The data hold under 250,000 clones, with around four fifths observed a single time. Sequenced material: peripheral blood. The receptors were gathered from a man aged 40-50 years with active or convalescent COVID-19. CDR3s include the opening cysteine and the closing phenylalanine or tryptophan. Fields, in order: J gene, D gene, V gene, clone size, CDR3 protein, CDR3 DNA. The D gene is left open where the match is weak. Clone size is not always given. Where it is, it says once, few, many or a class for expanded clones.

>TRBJ1-5|TRBD1|TRBV15|NA
CATSRGGTGGNQPQHF
TGTGCCACCAGCAGAGGGGGGACAGGTGGTAATCAGCCCCAGCATTTT
>TRBJ2-3|NA|TRBV25-1|NA
CASSLPGPRTDTQYF
TGTGCCAGCAGTCTACCTGGGCCACGCACAGATACGCAGTATTTT
>TRBJ1-5|NA|TRBV12-3/TRBV12-4|NA
CASSTGINQPQHF
TGTGCCAGCAGTACAGGAATCAATCAGCCCCAGCATTTT
>TRBJ1-1|NA|TRBV6-5|NA
CASSYHTTGIRTEAFF
TGTGCCAGCAGTTACCATACTACAGGGATCCGGACTGAAGCTTTCTTT
>TRBJ2-1|TRBD1|TRBV9|NA
CASMGDRSGYNEQFF
TGTGCCAGCATGGGGGACAGGTCTGGCTACAATGAGCAGTTCTTC
>TRBJ1-6|NA|TRBV7-9|NA
CASSWRSGNSPLHF
TGTGCCAGCAGCTGGAGAAGTGGGAATTCACCCCTCCACTTT
>TRBJ1-2|TRBD1|TRBV5-4|once
CASSLTGGRSYGYTF
TGTGCCAGCAGCTTAACAGGGGGGCGCTCCTATGGCTACACCTTC
>TRBJ2-3|TRBD1|TRBV5-6|NA
CASSSVLRGQVTDTQYF
TGTGCCAGCAGCTCGGTTCTTAGGGGGCAGGTCACAGATACGCAGTATTTT
>TRBJ2-1|TRBD1|TRBV29-1|few
CSGRDSSYNEQFF
TGCAGCGGCCGGGACAGCTCCTACAATGAGCAGTTCTTC
>TRBJ2-7|TRBD2|TRBV15|once
CATSSGLAGTYEQYF
TGTGCCACCAGCAGCGGACTAGCGGGAACCTACGAGCAGTACTTC
>TRBJ1-1|NA|TRBV5-1|NA
CASSFAGENTEAFF
TGCGCCAGCAGCTTCGCGGGGGAGAACACTGAAGCTTTCTTT
>TRBJ2-2|TRBD1|TRBV5-8|NA
CASSPGTGAPGELFF
TGTGCCAGCAGCCCCGGGACAGGGGCGCCTGGGGAGCTGTTTTTT
>TRBJ1-3|NA|TRBV7-2|NA
CASSAGKGSGNTIYF
TGTGCCAGCAGCGCCGGGAAGGGATCCGGAAACACCATATATTTT
>TRBJ1-1|TRBD1|TRBV5-1|NA
CASRPDRAGTEAFF
TGCGCCAGCAGGCCGGACAGGGCCGGAACTGAAGCTTTCTTT
>TRBJ1-3|TRBD1|TRBV7-2|NA
CASSLAWTGPYTIYF
TGTGCCAGCAGCTTAGCGTGGACAGGGCCATACACCATATATTTT
>TRBJ2-2|TRBD1|TRBV9|NA
CASSRRSGGQGNTGELFF
TGTGCCAGCAGCCGGCGGAGTGGGGGACAGGGGAACACCGGGGAGCTGTTTTTT
>TRBJ2-1|TRBD2|TRBV23-1|NA
CASTPQTSGIKSGNEQFF
TGCGCCAGCACTCCCCAGACTAGCGGGATCAAATCGGGCAATGAGCAGTTCTTC
>TRBJ2-5|NA|TRBV10-1|NA
CASSTGQTRETQYF
TGCGCCAGCTCAACTGGCCAGACGCGGGAGACCCAGTACTTC
>TRBJ2-1|TRBD2|TRBV19|NA
CASSQSSGSYNEQFF
TGTGCCAGTAGCCAATCTAGCGGGAGTTACAATGAGCAGTTCTTC
>TRBJ1-1|NA|TRBV7-9|many
CASSFGRNTEAFF
TGTGCCAGCAGCTTTGGCCGGAACACTGAAGCTTTCTTT
>TRBJ1-5|TRBD1|TRBV2|NA
CASTTGGQPQHF
TGTGCCAGCACGACAGGGGGCCAGCCCCAGCATTTT
>TRBJ1-1|NA|TRBV6-6|NA
CASSSLLNTEAFF
TGTGCCAGCAGTTCCCTCTTGAACACTGAAGCTTTCTTT
>TRBJ1-2|NA|TRBV27|NA
CASSLAVGDYGYTF
TGTGCCAGCAGTTTAGCGGTCGGCGACTATGGCTACACCTTC
>TRBJ1-1|NA|TRBV6-5|NA
CASTPGHGNTEAFF
TGTGCCAGCACCCCTGGCCATGGGAACACTGAAGCTTTCTTT
>TRBJ1-1|TRBD1|TRBV29-1|NA
CSVARTGNTEAFF
TGCAGCGTTGCCCGGACAGGGAACACTGAAGCTTTCTTT
>TRBJ1-1|NA|TRBV5-5|NA
CASSLNGRLNTEAFF
TGTGCCAGCAGCTTGAATGGGAGGTTGAACACTGAAGCTTTCTTT
>TRBJ1-2|NA|TRBV7-9|once
CASSSFRPEGRGYTF
TGTGCCAGCAGCTCCTTTCGTCCCGAGGGCAGGGGCTACACCTTC
>TRBJ1-1|TRBD1|TRBV18|few
CASSPRTGQTDTEAFF
TGTGCCAGCTCACCGAGGACAGGGCAAACGGACACTGAAGCTTTCTTT
>TRBJ1-5|NA|TRBV19|NA
CASGWGLGQPQHF
TGTGCCAGTGGATGGGGGCTGGGTCAGCCCCAGCATTTT
>TRBJ1-2|NA|TRBV20-1|NA
CSASIEDGYTF
TGCAGTGCTAGCATTGAGGATGGCTACACCTTC
>TRBJ1-1|TRBD1|TRBV9|NA
CASGDSNTEAFF
TGTGCCAGCGGGGACAGCAACACTGAAGCTTTCTTT
>TRBJ2-7|TRBD2|TRBV11-2|once
CASSSGLAGFYEQYF
TGTGCCAGCAGCTCGGGACTAGCGGGATTCTACGAGCAGTACTTC
>TRBJ2-1|TRBD2|TRBV3-1/TRBV3-2|NA
CASSRDDGLAGGASYNEQFF
TGTGCCAGCAGCCGAGACGATGGACTAGCGGGTGGAGCTTCCTACAATGAGCAGTTCTTC
>TRBJ2-7|NA|TRBV4-2|NA
CASSQWGELLEPDEQYF
TGTGCCAGCAGCCAATGGGGAGAGCTACTAGAGCCCGACGAGCAGTACTTC
>TRBJ2-7|TRBD1|TRBV5-1|NA
CASSAGGPRTHEQYF
TGCGCCAGCAGCGCAGGGGGCCCCCGAACCCACGAGCAGTACTTC
>TRBJ2-1|TRBD1|TRBV5-6|NA
CASSLGQGAYNEQFF
TGTGCCAGCAGCTTGGGACAGGGAGCCTACAATGAGCAGTTCTTC
>TRBJ2-7|TRBD1|TRBV28|NA
CASRSSGGKGYEQYF
TGTGCCAGCAGGTCCTCAGGGGGAAAAGGCTACGAGCAGTACTTC
>TRBJ1-1|NA|TRBV29-1|many
CSVDLPGREAFF
TGCAGCGTGGACTTACCGGGCAGGGAAGCTTTCTTT
>TRBJ1-1|TRBD1|TRBV2|once
CASSGVRDRSLNTEAFF
TGTGCCAGCAGTGGAGTCAGGGACAGGTCCTTGAACACTGAAGCTTTCTTT
>TRBJ2-7|TRBD1|TRBV25-1|NA
CASSEYGTGAYEQYF
TGTGCCAGCAGTGAATATGGAACAGGGGCCTACGAGCAGTACTTC
>TRBJ2-1|NA|TRBV21-1|NA
CASFSPGICSYNEQFF
TGTGCCAGCTTCTCCCCGGGGATATGTTCCTACAATGAGCAGTTCTTC
>TRBJ2-1|NA|TRBV7-3|NA
CASSLWGGDGNEQFF
TGTGCCAGCAGTCTTTGGGGCGGGGATGGGAATGAGCAGTTCTTC
>TRBJ2-2|NA|TRBV18|NA
CASSPVTTNTGELFF
TGTGCCAGCTCACCCGTGACAACGAACACCGGGGAGCTGTTTTTT
>TRBJ2-2|NA|TRBV19|few
CASHYRAGELFF
TGTGCCAGTCACTACAGGGCCGGGGAGCTGTTTTTT
>TRBJ2-1|TRBD2|TRBV6-1|NA
CASSESSGSYNEQFF
TGTGCCAGCAGTGAGTCTAGCGGCTCCTACAATGAGCAGTTCTTC
>TRBJ2-3|NA|TRBV7-2|NA
CASSMGERGTDTQYF
TGTGCCAGCAGTATGGGGGAGCGGGGCACAGATACGCAGTATTTT
>TRBJ1-1|NA|TRBV6-5|NA
CASSYSGGTEAFF
TGTGCCAGCAGTTACTCAGGCGGCACTGAAGCTTTCTTT
>TRBJ2-2|NA|TRBV9|NA
CASSISSDVLTGELFF
TGTGCCAGCAGCATATCTAGCGACGTTCTCACCGGGGAGCTGTTTTTT
>TRBJ1-1|TRBD1|TRBV4-2|NA
CASSLGGTGGEAFF
TGTGCCAGCAGCCTGGGGGGGACAGGGGGCGAAGCTTTCTTT
>TRBJ1-2|NA|TRBV7-2|many
CASSFRDSRGYTF
TGTGCCAGCAGCTTCCGGGACTCCCGTGGCTACACCTTC
>TRBJ2-3|TRBD2|TRBV7-9|NA
CASSLSGTSEADTQYF
TGTGCCAGCAGCTTGTCCGGGACTAGCGAGGCAGATACGCAGTATTTT
>TRBJ1-5|NA|TRBV24-1|NA
CATSESRGGNQPQHF
TGTGCCACCAGTGAGTCCAGGGGAGGCAATCAGCCCCAGCATTTT
>TRBJ2-2|TRBD1|TRBV3-1/TRBV3-2|few
CASSRPPTGWAGELFF
TGTGCCAGCAGCCGACCACCGACAGGGTGGGCCGGGGAGCTGTTTTTT
>TRBJ2-2|NA|TRBV30|once
CAWSVRRSGITGELFF
TGTGCCTGGAGTGTACGGAGAAGCGGTATCACCGGGGAGCTGTTTTTT